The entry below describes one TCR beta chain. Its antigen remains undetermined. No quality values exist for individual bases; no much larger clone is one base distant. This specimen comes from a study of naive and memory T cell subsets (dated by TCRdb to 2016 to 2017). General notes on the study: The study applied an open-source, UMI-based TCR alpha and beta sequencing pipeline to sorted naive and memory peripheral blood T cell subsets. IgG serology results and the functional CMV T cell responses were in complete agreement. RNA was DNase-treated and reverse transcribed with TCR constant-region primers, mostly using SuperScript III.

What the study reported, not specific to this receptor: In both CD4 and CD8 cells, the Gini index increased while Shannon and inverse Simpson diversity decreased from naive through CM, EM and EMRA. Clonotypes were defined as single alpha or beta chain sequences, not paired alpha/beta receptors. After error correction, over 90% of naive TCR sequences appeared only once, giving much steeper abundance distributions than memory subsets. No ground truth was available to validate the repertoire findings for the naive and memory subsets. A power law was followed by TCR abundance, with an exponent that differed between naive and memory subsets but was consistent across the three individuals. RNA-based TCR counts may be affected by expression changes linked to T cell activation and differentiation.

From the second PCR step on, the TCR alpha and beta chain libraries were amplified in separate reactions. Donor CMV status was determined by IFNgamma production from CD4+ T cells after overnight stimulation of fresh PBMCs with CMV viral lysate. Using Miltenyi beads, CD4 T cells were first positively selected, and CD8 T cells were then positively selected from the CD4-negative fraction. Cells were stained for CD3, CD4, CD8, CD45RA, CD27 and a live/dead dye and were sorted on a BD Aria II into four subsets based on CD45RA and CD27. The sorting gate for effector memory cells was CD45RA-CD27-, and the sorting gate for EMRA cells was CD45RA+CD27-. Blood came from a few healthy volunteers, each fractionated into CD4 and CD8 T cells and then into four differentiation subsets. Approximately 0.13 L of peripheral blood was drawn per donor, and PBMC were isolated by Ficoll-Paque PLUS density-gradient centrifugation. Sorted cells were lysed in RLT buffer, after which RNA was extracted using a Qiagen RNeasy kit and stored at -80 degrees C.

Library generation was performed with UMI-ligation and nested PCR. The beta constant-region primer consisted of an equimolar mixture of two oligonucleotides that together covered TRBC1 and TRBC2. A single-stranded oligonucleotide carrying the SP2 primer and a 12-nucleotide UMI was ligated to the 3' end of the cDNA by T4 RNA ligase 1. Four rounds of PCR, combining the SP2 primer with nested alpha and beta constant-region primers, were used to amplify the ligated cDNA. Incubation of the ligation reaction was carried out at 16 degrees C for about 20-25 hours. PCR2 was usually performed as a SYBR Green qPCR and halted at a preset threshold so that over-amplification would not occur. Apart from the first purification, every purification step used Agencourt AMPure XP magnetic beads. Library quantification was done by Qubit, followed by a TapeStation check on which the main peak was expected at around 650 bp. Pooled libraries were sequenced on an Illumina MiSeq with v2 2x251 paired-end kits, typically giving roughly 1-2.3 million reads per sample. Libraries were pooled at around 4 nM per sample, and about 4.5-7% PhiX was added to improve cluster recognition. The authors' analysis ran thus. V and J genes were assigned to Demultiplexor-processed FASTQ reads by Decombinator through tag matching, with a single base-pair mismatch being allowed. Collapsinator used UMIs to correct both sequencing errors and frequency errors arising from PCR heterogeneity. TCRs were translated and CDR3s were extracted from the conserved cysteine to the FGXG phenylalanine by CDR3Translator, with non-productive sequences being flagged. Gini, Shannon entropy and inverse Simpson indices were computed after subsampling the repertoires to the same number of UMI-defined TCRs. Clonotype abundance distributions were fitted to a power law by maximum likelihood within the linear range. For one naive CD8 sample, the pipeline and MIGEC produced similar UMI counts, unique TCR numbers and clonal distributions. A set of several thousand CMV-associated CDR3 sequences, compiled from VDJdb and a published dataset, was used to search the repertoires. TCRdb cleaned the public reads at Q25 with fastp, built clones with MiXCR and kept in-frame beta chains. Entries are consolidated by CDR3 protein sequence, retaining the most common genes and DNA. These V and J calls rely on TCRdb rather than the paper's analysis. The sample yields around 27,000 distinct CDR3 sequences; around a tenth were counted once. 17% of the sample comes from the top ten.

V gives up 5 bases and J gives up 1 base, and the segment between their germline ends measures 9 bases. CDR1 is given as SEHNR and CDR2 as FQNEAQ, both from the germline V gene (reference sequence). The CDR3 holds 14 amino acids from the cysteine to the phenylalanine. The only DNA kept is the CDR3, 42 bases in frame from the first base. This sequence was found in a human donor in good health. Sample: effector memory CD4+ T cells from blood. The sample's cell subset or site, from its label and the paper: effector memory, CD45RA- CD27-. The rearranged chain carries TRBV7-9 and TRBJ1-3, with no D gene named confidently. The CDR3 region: CASSPMGSGNTIYF. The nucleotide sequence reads TGTGCCAGCAGCCCTATGGGGTCTGGAAACACCATATATTTT.